A single sample is the source of the 30 T cell receptor beta chains below, sequenced in a study of identical twins. Each CDR3 protein is one row after TCRdb ran MiXCR on the 5' RACE reads. The sample holds some 710,000 distinct CDR3 sequences, over 5% seen once. Input material: naive T cells sorted from blood. The origin of the receptors is a man younger than 35 in good health.

This clonotype has a handful of counts. V is TRBV7-8 and J is TRBJ2-5; 12 bases are a match to TRBD2. The CDR3 length is 17 residues. Trimming took 3 bases from V and 2 from J; bases not matched to a gene: 7. The germline CDR1 and CDR2 sequences are SGHVS and FQNEAQ. Here the CDR3 DNA reads TGTGCCAGCAGCTTGGGGACTAGCGGGCGAAGGCAAGAGACCCAGTACTTC. Protein sequence: CASSLGTSGRRQETQYF.

CDR3 protein: CAWETGTGGRTGELFF. The CDR3 DNA reads TGTGCCTGGGAAACCGGGACAGGGGGCCGCACCGGGGAGCTGTTTTTT. The chain links TRBV30 to TRBJ2-2; 12 nucleotides agree with TRBD1. There are 16 residues in the CDR3. The trim removed 5 bases at V and 4 bases at J, leaving 8 bases unmatched. Germline V CDR1 and CDR2: GTSNPN, SVGIG (reference sequence). Combining the CDR3 with reference TRBV30 and TRBJ2-2 gives the whole variable domain SQTIHQWPATLVQPVGSPLSLECTVEGTSNPNLYWYRQAAGRGLQLLFYSVGIGQISSEVPQNLSASRPQDRQFILSSKKLLLSDSGFYLCAWETGTGGRTGELFFGEGSRLTVL.

This clonotype occurred many times. This chain connects TRBV12-3 or TRBV12-4 to TRBJ2-7; D is perhaps TRBD2 (5 bases). Trimming removed 6 bases at V and 6 bases at J, with 15 bases between. This CDR3 spans 13 amino acids. The CDR3 region is CASSLGLTPEQYF. CDR3 nucleotides: TGTGCCAGCAGCCTTGGACTGACGCCCGAGCAGTACTTC.

This clonotype was seen only a few times. This chain uses TRBV12-3 or TRBV12-4 with TRBJ1-2, with D possibly TRBD1 on 5 matching bases. CDR3 length equals 15 residues. The V end lost 3 bases, the J end lost 5 bases, and 16 bases lay between the germline ends. The CDR3 loop reads CASSFGSRRGYGYTF. The DNA for the CDR3 is TGTGCCAGCAGTTTCGGCAGTCGAAGGGGTTATGGCTACACCTTC.

This clonotype was counted many times. This chain uses TRBV27 with TRBJ1-3; maybe TRBD1 (5 bases). Germline V CDR1 and CDR2: MNHEY, SMNVEV (reference sequence). The ends were cut back, 7 bases at V and 3 bases at J, with 10 bases in the middle. This CDR3 is 13 amino acids long. CDR3 region: CASMRGDGNTIYF. The DNA of the CDR3 is TGTGCCAGCATGAGGGGAGATGGAAACACCATATATTTT.

Many counts were recorded for this clonotype. The chain uses TRBV5-1 and TRBJ1-1, with a weak D call TRBD1 (6 bases). The CDR3 loop spans 17 amino acids. From germline, CDR1 is SGHRS and CDR2 YFSETQ. The germline V and J ends were trimmed by 4 bases and 1 base, with 20 bases remaining between them. CDR3 region: CASSLAGGGTTNTEAFF. DNA of the CDR3: TGCGCCAGCAGCCTTGCGGGAGGGGGAACCACGAACACTGAAGCTTTCTTT.

The CDR3, as DNA: TGCGCCAGCAGGCAAAACCCCTGGACAGATACCAATGAAAAACTGTTTTTT. It is translated as CASRQNPWTDTNEKLFF. The chain employs TRBV10-2 and TRBJ1-4; perhaps TRBD1 as D (6 bases). The CDR3 runs 17 residues. From germline, CDR1 is WSHSY and CDR2 SAAADI. V lost 6 bases and J 5 bases, leaving 22 bases between the germline ends.

The table lists this clonotype with many counts. The V and J genes are TRBV20-1 and TRBJ2-4; no reliable D call. In germline, CDR1 is DFQATT, CDR2 SNEGSKA (reference sequence). Trimming shortened V by 4 bases and J by 1 base, and 11 bases separated the two germline ends. There are 14 residues in the CDR3. The CDR3 region is CSATSVSAKNIQYF. The DNA for the CDR3 is TGCAGTGCTACCAGCGTTTCCGCCAAAAACATTCAGTACTTC.

The chain links TRBV12-3 or TRBV12-4 to TRBJ2-1; 12 bases align to TRBD2. V trimming: 2 bases; J trimming: 8 bases; junction bases outside the gene matches: 7. This CDR3 has 16 residues. DNA for the CDR3: TGTGCCAGCAGTTTACTGACTAGCGGGAGAGGGGATGAGCAGTTCTTC. Amino acid sequence: CASSLLTSGRGDEQFF.

V gene TRBV18 combines with J gene TRBJ2-7; 7 bases fit TRBD1. Trimming cost V 2 bases and J 5 bases; bases outside gene matches: 6. The CDR3 spans 14 residues. In germline, CDR1 is KGHSH, CDR2 LQKENI. This CDR3 is CASSPAQGSHEQYF. The DNA of the CDR3 is TGTGCCAGCTCACCAGCACAGGGGTCCCACGAGCAGTACTTC.

The CDR3 coding sequence is TGCGCCAGCAGCCAAGTTCCTAGCGCAGAGAACAATGAGCAGTTCTTC. Its translation is CASSQVPSAENNEQFF. J is TRBJ2-1 and V is TRBV4-1, with D tentatively TRBD2 (6 bases). CDR3 length equals 16 residues. Germline V gives CDR1 MGHRA, CDR2 YSYEKL. The V end lost 1 base, the J end lost 5 bases, and 15 bases lay between the germline ends.

This chain joins TRBV5-6 and TRBJ2-7; 11 positions match TRBD1. Germline V gene data show CDR1 as SGHDT and CDR2 as YYEEEE. CDR3 length: 15 amino acids. J lost 5 bases, V lost 6 bases, and 10 bases had no gene match. CDR3 in DNA: TGTGCCAGCACTAAACCGGGACAGGGGGTTGACGAGCAGTACTTC. Encoded protein: CASTKPGQGVDEQYF.

This clonotype has more than one count but fewer than ten. The rearrangement joins TRBV25-1 to TRBJ2-5; 8 bases map to TRBD1. The CDR3 consists of 15 residues. The V and J ends lost 4 bases and 4 bases, in that order; junction bases with no gene match: 8. Germline V lookup: CDR1 MGHDK, CDR2 SYGVNS. CDR3 sequence: CASSGQGPQGETQYF. In DNA form, the CDR3 reads TGTGCCAGCAGTGGACAGGGGCCCCAGGGAGAGACCCAGTACTTC.

This clonotype was seen only a few times. This chain joins TRBV28 and TRBJ2-7; D remains unclear. The CDR3 loop spans 14 amino acids. Trimming left V 6 bases short and J 1 base short, with 13 bases between. CDR1 is MDHEN and CDR2 is SYDVKM in the germline V gene. CDR3 coding DNA: TGTGCCAGCAGGACAATTTCAAATTCCTACGAGCAGTACTTC. Translation: CASRTISNSYEQYF.

The CDR3 coding sequence is TGTGCCAGCAGCTTAGCGCTGGGCTCCTCCGCTGAAGCTTTCTTT. It translates to CASSLALGSSAEAFF. This rearrangement joins TRBV7-9 to TRBJ1-1; D ambiguous. Trimming took 0 bases from V and 6 from J, leaving 14 bases between them. CDR3 length: 15 amino acids. CDR1 SEHNR and CDR2 FQNEAQ come from the germline V gene (reference sequence).

This clonotype has only a few counts. The rearrangement links TRBV5-1 to TRBJ2-1; TRBD2 aligns across 10 bases. The germline V gene encodes CDR1 SGHRS and CDR2 YFSETQ. This CDR3 region has 19 residues. V trimming: 4 bases; J trimming: 1 base; junction bases outside the gene matches: 14. CDR3 nucleotide sequence: TGCGCCAGCAGCCAGGCTAGCGGGAGTAGGGGGCGGTCCTACAATGAGCAGTTCTTC. Residues: CASSQASGSRGRSYNEQFF.

This clonotype was picked up many times. The chain recombines TRBV27 with TRBJ2-3, with D possibly matching TRBD1 (6 bases). Trimming shortened V by 5 bases and J by 2 bases, and 11 bases separated the two germline ends. The CDR3 is 14 amino acids. The germline CDR1 and CDR2 sequences are MNHEY and SMNVEV (reference sequence). The CDR3 DNA sequence: TGTGCCAGCAGTCCGGACAGCTACACAGATACGCAGTATTTT. Translated: CASSPDSYTDTQYF.

This clonotype was picked up many times. The chain is built from TRBV20-1 and TRBJ1-5; D is possibly TRBD1 (5 bases). This CDR3 spans 15 amino acids. Germline V gene sequence: CDR1 DFQATT, CDR2 SNEGSKA (reference sequence). Trimming removed 3 bases from V and 0 bases from J, with 12 bases in between. DNA for the CDR3: TGCAGTGCTAGTGCCAGGGAACATAGCAATCAGCCCCAGCATTTT. It translates to CSASAREHSNQPQHF.

This clonotype was detected many times. The J gene is TRBJ2-7, the V gene TRBV20-1, with 14 bases lining up with TRBD2. The CDR3 consists of 16 residues. CDR1 is DFQATT, CDR2 SNEGSKA, per germline (reference sequence). J was trimmed by 3 bases and V by 3 bases; bases with no gene match: 7. CDR3 protein: CSARRLAGGILYEQYF. The CDR3 DNA reads TGCAGTGCTAGGAGACTAGCGGGAGGGATTCTCTACGAGCAGTACTTC.

To note about this clonotype: Lacking the conserved final phenylalanine or tryptophan, this CDR3 likely reflects a read error. The chain links TRBV12-3 or TRBV12-4 to TRBJ2-1; D unresolved. This CDR3 has 12 residues. V lost 3 bases and J lost 9, with 9 bases in between. Written as DNA, the CDR3 is TGTGCCAGCAGTTTGGGTGGTGGTGAGCAGTTCGTC. Its protein product is CASSLGGGEQFV.

This clonotype was counted at least ten times. V is TRBV20-1 and J is TRBJ1-2, with TRBD1 as a possible D gene (5 bases). The V gene lost 3 bases and the J gene lost 1 base, with 9 bases spanning the gap. CDR3 size: 13 residues. The germline V gene has CDR1 DFQATT and CDR2 SNEGSKA (reference sequence). For the CDR3, the DNA is TGCAGTGCTAGCTCGGGGGATAACTATGGCTACACCTTC. Translated, it gives CSASSGDNYGYTF.

This clonotype was recorded many times. The chain carries TRBV6-1 and TRBJ2-5; D could derive from TRBD1 or TRBD2 (6 bases each). This CDR3 contains 15 residues. Trimming took off 6 bases at V and 3 bases at J, with 17 bases between the two ends. Germline CDR1 and CDR2: MNHNS and SASEGT. The CDR3 sequence: CASRFAGQPKETQYF. The CDR3 DNA follows: TGTGCCAGCAGATTCGCGGGACAACCAAAAGAGACCCAGTACTTC.

This clonotype was picked up many times. CDR3 sequence: CASSLSPQPNTGELFF. DNA for the CDR3: TGTGCCAGCAGTTTATCGCCACAGCCGAACACCGGGGAGCTGTTTTTT. The chain combines TRBV27 with TRBJ2-2, with D hard to call. The CDR3 sequence is 16 residues long. Germline V CDR1 and CDR2: MNHEY, SMNVEV (reference sequence). V was clipped by 0 bases and J by 0 bases, with 8 bases between them.

This clonotype appeared a few times. The chain recombines TRBV28 with TRBJ2-4; D gene uncertain. CDR1 is MDHEN and CDR2 is SYDVKM in the germline V gene. The CDR3 spans 16 residues. V was shortened by 6 bases and J by 3 bases, with 18 bases between the two germline ends. DNA for the CDR3: TGTGCCAGCAGCCCCCGCCCTTACAAAGACAAAAACATTCAGTACTTC. Protein product: CASSPRPYKDKNIQYF.

The rearrangement uses TRBV19 and TRBJ2-6, with 7 nucleotides matching TRBD1. The germline CDR1 and CDR2 sequences are LNHDA and SQIVND (reference sequence). CDR3 size: 17 residues. Trimming cost V 4 bases and J 0 bases; bases outside gene matches: 6. For the CDR3, the DNA is TGTGCCAGTAGTAGGACAGGCCTGAGCTCTGGGGCCAACGTCCTGACTTTC. Encoded protein: CASSRTGLSSGANVLTF.

The chain joins TRBV20-1 to TRBJ2-7; 7 positions agree with TRBD1. The V gene's germline CDR1 is DFQATT and CDR2 SNEGSKA (reference sequence). The length of the CDR3 is 13 residues. CDR3 amino acids: CTAAGGDSYEQYF. The CDR3 DNA reads as TGCACCGCCGCAGGGGGAGACTCATACGAGCAGTACTTC.

Note on this clonotype: Relative to the germline gene, one junction end is altered; a read error may explain this. V usage is TRBV7-2 and J usage is TRBJ2-3; 9 positions agree with TRBD2. This CDR3 is built from 16 residues. Germline CDR1 is SGHTA and CDR2 is FQGNSA. The CDR3: CASSLGRGRGTDTQDF. CDR3 coding DNA: TGTGCCAGCAGCTTAGGTCGCGGGAGGGGTACAGATACGCAGGATTTT. The variable domain in full, with the rest retrieved from reference TRBV7-2 and TRBJ2-3, is GAGVSQSPSNKVTEKGKDVELRCDPISGHTALYWYRQSLGQGLEFLIYFQGNSAPDKSGLPSDRFSAERTGGSVSTLTIQRTQQEDSAVYLCASSLGRGRGTDTQDFGPGTRLTVL.

This clonotype was seen only a few times. The rearrangement links TRBV7-8 to TRBJ2-1; D gene ambiguous. Germline CDR1 reads SGHVS; CDR2 reads FQNEAQ. V was pared by 1 base and J by 0 bases, with 7 bases between. CDR3 length equals 15 residues. The CDR3 coding sequence is TGTGCCAGCAGCTTAGACAGACACTCCTACAATGAGCAGTTCTTC. This codes for CASSLDRHSYNEQFF.

This clonotype showed up many times. This chain links TRBV7-2 with TRBJ2-1; no reliable D call. With 7 bases removed from V and 4 bases from J, the gap between germline ends came to 14 bases. Germline V gene data show CDR1 as SGHTA and CDR2 as FQGNSA. The CDR3 contains 14 residues. Written as DNA, the CDR3 is TGTGCCAGCACCCCCGGCGGAAGGTACAATGAGCAGTTCTTC. The encoded protein is CASTPGGRYNEQFF.

The chain is built from TRBV5-1 and TRBJ2-1; 9 bases are a match to TRBD1. The germline gives CDR1 SGHRS, CDR2 YFSETQ. Trimming removed 6 bases from V and 5 bases from J; junction bases left unmatched: 9. The CDR3 sequence is 15 residues long. Here the CDR3 DNA reads TGCGCCAGCACCCTTACCCGACAGGGGGACAATGAGCAGTTCTTC. Residues: CASTLTRQGDNEQFF.